This is a list of T cell receptor beta chains from one sample in a study of identifying expanded T cells in peripheral blood. Using immunoSEQ multiplex PCR, the repertoire was profiled, and TCRdb retains in-frame clones only, with some absent. The sample holds more than 45,000 clones, approximately 89% seen once. The source material was blood. The receptors here all came from a person aged 18 to 75 in good health. The CDR3 runs from the conserved cysteine through the conserved F or W. Each record gives: clone size, J gene, V gene, D gene, CDR3 DNA, CDR3 protein. The D gene is left open where the match is weak. Clone sizes are given selectively: once, few, many, or a class where the clone is expanded.

>-|TRBJ1-2|TRBV28|TRBD1
TGTGCCAGCAGTTTACCGGACATTTTAGGGCCGACAGGGGATAGCTATGGCTACACCTTC
CASSLPDILGPTGDSYGYTF
>-|TRBJ1-5|TRBV9|TRBD1
TGTGCCAGCAGAAACCGGGACAGGGGTAATCAGCCCCAGCATTTT
CASRNRDRGNQPQHF
>-|TRBJ2-1|TRBV19|-
TGTGCCAGTAGTATAGGGTGGGGCCGTGAGTACAATGAGCAGTTCTTC
CASSIGWGREYNEQFF
>-|TRBJ2-7|TRBV18|-
TGTGCCAGCTCACCGGTGGCTGTCTGGGGCGAGCAGTACTTC
CASSPVAVWGEQYF
>-|TRBJ2-5|TRBV10-3|-
TGTGCCATCAGTGAGTCGACTCGGCAAGAGACCCAGTACTTC
CAISESTRQETQYF
>once|TRBJ2-1|TRBV7-9|-
TGTGCCAGCAGCTTAGGTGAGCAGTTCTTC
CASSLGEQFF
>-|TRBJ1-2|TRBV6-1|-
TGTGCCAGCAGGGATGTTACCCTCAAGGGCCCCACCTTC
CASRDVTLKGPTF
>once|TRBJ2-3|TRBV10-3|TRBD1
TGTGCCATCAGGTCCGGGACAGGGGGCGCGGATATGCAGTATTTT
CAIRSGTGGADMQYF
>-|TRBJ1-1|TRBV5-1|-
TGCGCCAGCAGCACGCAGGGGAGTAACACTGAAGCTTTCTTT
CASSTQGSNTEAFF
>-|TRBJ2-7|TRBV7-8|-
TGTGCCAGCAGCCCGGGCAGGGCCTACGAGCAGTACTTC
CASSPGRAYEQYF
>-|TRBJ2-5|TRBV5-1|-
TGCGCCAGCGGGCCCCGAGATTCAGGGGACGAGACCCAGTACTTC
CASGPRDSGDETQYF
>-|TRBJ1-3|TRBV5-6|-
TGTGCCAGCAGCTTGGGTCGGAGGGCCGGAAACACCATATATTTT
CASSLGRRAGNTIYF
>-|TRBJ2-3|TRBV19|-
TGTGCCAGTAGTATCGCGGATACGCAGTATTTT
CASSIADTQYF
>-|TRBJ2-1|TRBV6-5|-
TGTGCCAGCAGTACCCGGACAGCAATAAACAATGAGCAGTTCTTC
CASSTRTAINNEQFF
>-|TRBJ1-4|TRBV11-2|-
TGTGCCAGCAGCTTATTTCGGGGGCTGGCTAATGAAAAACTGTTTTTT
CASSLFRGLANEKLFF
>-|TRBJ2-4|TRBV13|TRBD1
TGTGCCAGCAGCTACGGGACAGGGAGGGTCCAAAACATTCAGTACTTC
CASSYGTGRVQNIQYF
>-|TRBJ2-2|TRBV5-1|TRBD2
TGCGCCAGCAGCTCCGGGACTAGCGGGAGAAGGACCGGGGAGCTGTTTTTT
CASSSGTSGRRTGELFF
>-|TRBJ2-3|TRBV19|TRBD1
TGTGCCAGTAGTACGGACAGGGGGACAGATACGCAGTATTTT
CASSTDRGTDTQYF
>-|TRBJ2-7|TRBV19|-
TGTGCCAGTAGTACAGGGGATACTACCTACGAGCAGTACTTC
CASSTGDTTYEQYF
>-|TRBJ2-1|TRBV29-1|-
TGCAGCGTTGAAGCGGCCGTGGGGGCGGTTTTCCTAAGGGGTAATGAGCAGTTCTTC
CSVEAAVGAVFLRGNEQFF
>-|TRBJ1-2|TRBV5-8|-
TGTGCCAGCAGTCGGACAGTAATCAATGGCTACACCTTC
CASSRTVINGYTF
>once|TRBJ2-1|TRBV15|-
TGTGCCACCGGGCCGGGTCGGGAGCCGCTCAATGAGCAGTTCTTC
CATGPGREPLNEQFF
>-|TRBJ2-2|TRBV5-1|TRBD1
TGCGCCAGCAGCTTAGGACAGGTTCCCCAGGGGGAGCTGTTTTTT
CASSLGQVPQGELFF
>-|TRBJ2-5|TRBV19|TRBD1
TGTGCCAGTAAGTCCCGGGACAGTCGACTCCAAGAGACCCAGTACTTC
CASKSRDSRLQETQYF
>-|TRBJ2-3|TRBV11-2|TRBD1
TGTGCCAGCAAGCGTTCTGGGACAGGGAGCACAGATACGCAGTATTTT
CASKRSGTGSTDTQYF
>few|TRBJ2-2|TRBV9|-
TGTGCCAGTGGGCGGAGGGGGGAGGGCCTCACCGGGGAGCTGTTTTTT
CASGRRGEGLTGELFF
>once|TRBJ2-3|TRBV29-1|-
TGCAGCGCCCACCGGGGAGATACGCAGTATTTT
CSAHRGDTQYF
>-|TRBJ2-3|TRBV2|TRBD2
TGTGCCAGCAGCGCTGGACTAGCGGGCACAGATACGCAGTATTTT
CASSAGLAGTDTQYF
>-|TRBJ2-3|TRBV19|-
TGTGCCAGTAGTTATCGCGGTAGCACAGATACGCAGTATTTT
CASSYRGSTDTQYF
>-|TRBJ2-7|TRBV6-5|-
TGTGCCAGTGCAGACTCCTACGAGCAGTACTTC
CASADSYEQYF
>few|TRBJ1-2|TRBV2|-
TGTGCCAGCAGTGTGCTTGGGCCGCTCAGCGGTGGCTACACCTTC
CASSVLGPLSGGYTF
>-|TRBJ1-4|TRBV6-5|TRBD1
TGTGCCAGCAGGGGGACAGGGAATGAAAAACTGTTTTTT
CASRGTGNEKLFF
>-|TRBJ2-3|TRBV5-1|-
TGCGCCAGCAGCTTGTTTGCTTGGGTGCCGGGGGCGCACACAGATACGCAGTATTTT
CASSLFAWVPGAHTDTQYF
>-|TRBJ2-1|TRBV28|TRBD2
TGTGCCAGCAGTTTTTGGGGTGGCGGGAGGGATGAGCAGTTCTTC
CASSFWGGGRDEQFF
>-|TRBJ1-2|TRBV2|-
TGTGCCAGCAGACCAGACCGTACACTCGATGGCTACACCTTC
CASRPDRTLDGYTF
>once|TRBJ2-7|TRBV4-3|-
TGCGCCAGCGGGGAGTGGGAGCAGTACTTC
CASGEWEQYF
>-|TRBJ1-6|TRBV23-1|-
TGCGCCAGCACCTTGTACGGGACCCCTGGGGCCCTCCACTTT
CASTLYGTPGALHF
>-|TRBJ2-3|TRBV27|-
TGTGCCAGCAGTTTATTAGCGGTGGGGACAGATACGCAGTATTTT
CASSLLAVGTDTQYF
>-|TRBJ2-3|TRBV19|-
TGTGCCAGTAGTATAAAGTCCGGAGCAGATACGCAGTATTTT
CASSIKSGADTQYF
>-|TRBJ2-6|TRBV5-4|-
TGTGCCAGCAGCTTACGGGGAACCGGGGCCAACGTCCTGACTTTC
CASSLRGTGANVLTF
>-|TRBJ2-3|TRBV4-1|TRBD2
TGCGCCAGCAGCCCCCCCGGGACTAGCGGGGGGGCTAGGAGTGGTACGCAGTATTTT
CASSPPGTSGGARSGTQYF
>-|TRBJ1-2|TRBV18|TRBD1
TGTGCCAGCTCACTTGAAGGACAGGGGGTTAACTATGGCTACACCTTC
CASSLEGQGVNYGYTF
>-|TRBJ1-6|TRBV5-1|-
TGCGCCAGCAGCTTGCATCAGGGGCCACCCTCTTCACCCCTCCACTTT
CASSLHQGPPSSPLHF
>-|TRBJ2-1|TRBV19|TRBD1
TGTGCCAGTAGTCTGGCTGGGACAGCTTACAATGAGCAGTTCTTC
CASSLAGTAYNEQFF
>-|TRBJ2-1|TRBV5-1|TRBD1
TGCGCCAGCAGCCGGGGACAGGGGGATTACAATGAGCAGTTCTTC
CASSRGQGDYNEQFF
>-|TRBJ1-3|TRBV9|-
TGTGCCAGCAGCGTAGGTCTCTGGGGGCCTCTCTCTGGAAACACCATATATTTT
CASSVGLWGPLSGNTIYF
>-|TRBJ2-7|TRBV6-6|TRBD1
TGTGCCAGCAGAGTTAGGGGGCGCGACGAGCAGTACTTC
CASRVRGRDEQYF
>-|TRBJ2-7|TRBV4-2|-
TGTGCCAGCAGCCAAGATGGCGGGTTAAACTCCTACGAGCAGTACTTC
CASSQDGGLNSYEQYF
>-|TRBJ1-1|TRBV14|TRBD1
TGTGCCAGCAGCCAAGTTGCAGGGGGATCCACTGAAGCTTTCTTT
CASSQVAGGSTEAFF
>-|TRBJ2-7|TRBV7-2|-
TGTGCCAGCAGCTTAGCGGACAACCCCTCCTACGAGCAGTACTTC
CASSLADNPSYEQYF
>-|TRBJ2-2|TRBV7-6|-
TGTGCCAGCGAAGAGGGAACCATGAACACCGGGGAGCTGTTTTTT
CASEEGTMNTGELFF
>once|TRBJ2-7|TRBV14|TRBD2
TGTGCCAGCAGCCAACCTAGCGGGAGGGCCCCCTACGAGCAGTACTTC
CASSQPSGRAPYEQYF
>-|TRBJ1-4|TRBV6-5|-
TGTGCCAGCAGGGAATGGACCGGCGCTAATGAAAAACTGTTTTTT
CASREWTGANEKLFF
>-|TRBJ1-5|TRBV28|-
TGTGCCAGCGCCCCGGGCCCGTGGCAGCCCCAGCATTTT
CASAPGPWQPQHF
>once|TRBJ2-1|TRBV28|TRBD2
TGTGCCAGCAGTCCTGCTAGCGGTATCTCCTACAATGAGCAGTTCTTC
CASSPASGISYNEQFF
>-|TRBJ2-1|TRBV5-6|-
TGTGCCAGCAGCTTGGAGTCGTCGGCGGGGTCGAGGGGTGAGCAGTTCTTC
CASSLESSAGSRGEQFF
>-|TRBJ1-1|TRBV29-1|-
TGCAGCGTTGCAATGACAGTCGGGGAAGCTTTCTTT
CSVAMTVGEAFF